This is a list of T cell receptor beta chains from one sample in a study of shared clonotypes between healthy human individuals. TCRdb's copy holds only in-frame clones and misses some; the assay was immunoSEQ multiplex PCR. The sample has over a million clones; about 84% are singletons. Sequencing was performed on memory CD4+ T cells from PBMCs. The source of these receptors is a man between 18 and 35 years old in good health. Some clones in this sample may be carry-over from other donors' samples. CDR3s include the opening cysteine and the closing phenylalanine or tryptophan. The D gene is left open where the match is weak. Clone size is given for some rows only: seen once, a few or many times, or a class if the clone is expanded.

v_gene	d_gene	j_gene	abundance	len	CDR3aa	CDR3nt
TRBV6-1	NA	TRBJ1-3	NA	16	CASSALLSNTGGTIYF	TGTGCCAGCAGTGCCTTACTATCAAATACCGGAGGCACCATATATTTT
TRBV27	TRBD1	TRBJ1-1	NA	13	CASSLYRGTEAFF	TGTGCCAGCAGTTTATACAGGGGAACTGAAGCTTTCTTT
TRBV5-1	NA	TRBJ2-7	NA	14	CASSLLFGDGEQYF	TGCGCCAGCAGCTTGTTATTTGGCGATGGGGAGCAGTACTTC
TRBV10-3	NA	TRBJ2-1	few	16	CAIMDGQRRSVNEQFF	TGTGCCATCATGGACGGGCAGCGGAGGTCGGTCAATGAGCAGTTCTTC
TRBV5-1	TRBD1	TRBJ2-5	NA	15	CASSILRDRGETQYF	TGCGCCAGCAGCATACTCCGGGACAGGGGAGAGACCCAGTACTTC
TRBV28	NA	TRBJ2-7	NA	14	CASSPAGLSYEQYF	TGTGCCAGCAGCCCCGCAGGGCTCTCCTACGAGCAGTACTTC
TRBV19	TRBD1	TRBJ1-4	NA	15	CASRGPGQANEKLFF	TGTGCCAGTAGGGGACCGGGACAGGCGAATGAAAAACTGTTTTTT
TRBV5-4	NA	TRBJ2-3	NA	16	CASSLVFGTGTDTQYF	TGTGCCAGCAGCTTGGTATTCGGTACCGGCACAGATACGCAGTATTTT
TRBV27	NA	TRBJ1-5	NA	14	CASSPTDSNQPQHF	TGTGCCAGCAGCCCGACGGACAGCAATCAGCCCCAGCATTTT
TRBV6-5	NA	TRBJ2-2	few	14	CASGSGGKAGELFF	TGTGCCAGCGGCTCAGGCGGGAAGGCCGGGGAGCTGTTTTTT
TRBV29-1	TRBD2	TRBJ2-3	NA	13	CSVLSGATLREYF	TGCAGCGTCCTCAGCGGGGCAACGCTCCGGGAGTATTTT
TRBV5-4	TRBD2	TRBJ2-7	few	15	CASSLDRIAGVEQYF	TGTGCCAGCAGCTTGGACCGAATAGCGGGGGTGGAGCAGTACTTC
TRBV2	NA	TRBJ2-2	few	13	CASSGKGTGELFF	TGTGCCAGCAGTGGGAAGGGCACCGGGGAGCTGTTTTTT
TRBV27	NA	TRBJ2-3	NA	12	CASSHSTDTQYF	TGTGCCAGCAGTCATAGCACAGATACGCAGTATTTT
TRBV7-6	NA	TRBJ1-1	NA	17	CASSLVPAGTTNTEAFF	TGTGCCAGCAGCTTAGTCCCAGCAGGGACGACGAACACTGAAGCTTTCTTT
TRBV4-3	NA	TRBJ2-1	NA	15	CASSQERSGYNEQFF	TGCGCCAGCAGCCAAGAGAGAAGCGGCTACAATGAGCAGTTCTTC
TRBV7-2	NA	TRBJ2-1	NA	11	CASSLLNEQFF	TGTGCCAGCAGCCTTCTCAATGAGCAGTTCTTC
TRBV25-1	NA	TRBJ2-7	NA	13	CARFLSGGDEQYF	TGTGCCAGGTTCCTTTCGGGGGGCGACGAGCAGTACTTC
TRBV5-1	TRBD2	TRBJ2-1	NA	15	CASSLVSSGNYEQFF	TGCGCCAGCAGCTTGGTGTCTAGCGGGAACTATGAGCAGTTCTTC
TRBV6-6	TRBD1	TRBJ1-5	NA	14	CASSRQQGNQPQHF	TGTGCCAGCAGCCGTCAACAGGGGAATCAGCCCCAGCATTTT
TRBV9	NA	TRBJ1-1	NA	14	CASSANTARTEAFF	TGTGCCAGCAGCGCTAATACGGCTCGCACTGAAGCTTTCTTT
TRBV28	TRBD1	TRBJ1-2	NA	13	CASSSGGNYGYTF	TGTGCCAGCAGCTCAGGGGGGAACTATGGCTACACCTTC
TRBV29-1	NA	TRBJ2-7	NA	11	CSVVRGYEQYF	TGCAGCGTTGTGAGAGGGTACGAGCAGTACTTC
TRBV12-5	TRBD1	TRBJ1-1	NA	16	CASGLVLGGPDTEAFF	TGTGCTAGTGGTTTGGTACTAGGGGGCCCGGACACTGAAGCTTTCTTT
TRBV28	NA	TRBJ1-4	many	13	CAISAGGNEKLFF	TGTGCCATTTCGGCGGGAGGTAATGAAAAACTGTTTTTT
TRBV6-5	TRBD1	TRBJ1-5	NA	15	CASSLGQGSNQPQHF	TGTGCCAGCAGTCTGGGACAGGGAAGCAATCAGCCCCAGCATTTT
TRBV6-5	NA	TRBJ1-4	once	14	CASTNRATNEKLFF	TGTGCCAGCACCAACCGGGCAACTAATGAAAAACTGTTTTTT
TRBV7-3	NA	TRBJ2-2	NA	12	CASSSSVGELFF	TGTGCCAGCAGCTCGTCAGTCGGGGAGCTGTTTTTT
TRBV29-1	TRBD1	TRBJ1-1	NA	11	CSVTGADLAFF	TGCAGCGTTACAGGGGCGGATTTGGCTTTCTTT
TRBV7-9	TRBD2	TRBJ2-2	NA	17	CASSSLFGGSNTGELFF	TGTGCCAGCAGCTCCCTTTTCGGGGGGTCGAACACCGGGGAGCTGTTTTTT
TRBV14	NA	TRBJ2-1	NA	15	CASSPMGRGRNEQFF	TGTGCCAGCAGCCCCATGGGCAGGGGTAGAAATGAGCAGTTCTTC
TRBV11-2	NA	TRBJ2-7	NA	15	CASSLYQGFSYEQYF	TGTGCCAGCAGCTTATATCAGGGGTTCTCCTACGAGCAGTACTTC
TRBV7-9	NA	TRBJ1-2	many	15	CASSLGRGSGYGYTF	TGTGCCAGCAGCTTAGGACGGGGAAGCGGATATGGCTACACCTTC
TRBV5-1	TRBD1	TRBJ2-7	NA	15	CASRTGTGDSYEQYF	TGCGCCAGCAGGACCGGGACAGGGGACTCCTACGAGCAGTACTTC
TRBV6-1	NA	TRBJ1-2	NA	16	CASSGNSGRFNYGYTF	TGTGCCAGCAGTGGTAATTCGGGACGTTTTAACTATGGCTACACCTTC
TRBV2	NA	TRBJ1-4	many	14	CASSFAEGQEKLFF	TGTGCCAGCAGTTTTGCCGAAGGACAAGAAAAACTGTTTTTT
TRBV2	TRBD2	TRBJ2-1	NA	13	CASTGLAGGRQFF	TGTGCCAGCACCGGACTAGCGGGAGGGCGACAGTTCTTC
TRBV6-1	NA	TRBJ2-2	NA	16	CASSDPPGRGTGELFF	TGTGCCAGCAGTGACCCTCCGGGTAGAGGCACCGGGGAGCTGTTTTTT
TRBV7-9	NA	TRBJ2-1	NA	14	CASSMGLRRGEQFF	TGTGCCAGCAGCATGGGACTCCGACGCGGTGAGCAGTTCTTC
TRBV5-1	NA	TRBJ1-2	NA	15	CASSSSAGTSYGYTF	TGCGCCAGCAGCTCTTCTGCAGGGACCTCCTATGGCTACACCTTC
TRBV13	NA	TRBJ2-3	NA	15	CASSLRGTRTDTQYF	TGTGCCAGCAGCTTAAGGGGGACTCGCACAGATACGCAGTATTTT
TRBV28	NA	TRBJ1-5	NA	13	CASSFRGDQPQHF	TGTGCCAGCAGTTTCAGGGGCGACCAGCCCCAGCATTTT
TRBV2	TRBD1	TRBJ2-6	once	17	CASRTGTGESGANVLTF	TGTGCCAGCAGAACCGGGACAGGGGAATCTGGGGCCAACGTCCTGACTTTC
TRBV4-1	NA	TRBJ2-1	NA	17	CASSHPRGRGTYNEQFF	TGCGCCAGCAGCCACCCCCGTGGCAGGGGAACCTACAATGAGCAGTTCTTC
TRBV14	NA	TRBJ2-1	many	14	CASSPRSLRSEQFF	TGTGCCAGCAGCCCACGGTCCCTCCGCAGTGAGCAGTTCTTC
TRBV4-2	TRBD1	TRBJ2-1	NA	14	CASSSGQGYNEQFF	TGTGCCAGCAGCTCGGGACAGGGGTACAATGAGCAGTTCTTC
TRBV4-1	TRBD1	TRBJ1-4	NA	15	CASSQGTGLNEKLFF	TGCGCCAGCAGCCAAGGGACAGGCCTTAATGAAAAACTGTTTTTT
TRBV5-1	NA	TRBJ1-4	NA	15	CASSDPQGTNEKLFF	TGCGCCAGCTCCGACCCCCAGGGCACTAATGAAAAACTGTTTTTT